Listed below are T cell receptor beta chains from one sample, sequenced in a study of T-cell memory formation after mild COVID-19. TCRdb itself ran the 5' RACE reads through MiXCR, one entry per CDR3 protein. The sample yields some 490,000 distinct CDR3 sequences, 15% to 20% seen once. Material for sequencing was PBMCs or a T cell subset sorted from them (not recorded which). All receptors derive from an adult woman who had mild COVID-19 (a few samples of this study predate the infection). Cell type and time point are not known. The CDR3 runs from the conserved cysteine through the conserved F or W. A D gene is named only where the DNA matches it firmly. Rows may omit the clone size; those that give it use once, few, many or a size class.

cdr3_length: 14
v_call: TRBV4-2
clone_size: few
d_call: NA
j_call: TRBJ2-5
cdr3_aa: CASSQVSKAETQYF
cdr3_nt: TGTGCCAGCAGCCAAGTCTCCAAGGCGGAGACCCAGTACTTC

cdr3_length: 14
v_call: TRBV7-6
clone_size: NA
d_call: NA
j_call: TRBJ1-1
cdr3_aa: CASSLALDYTEAFF
cdr3_nt: TGTGCCAGCAGCTTAGCGCTGGATTACACTGAAGCTTTCTTT

cdr3_length: 14
v_call: TRBV18
clone_size: NA
d_call: NA
j_call: TRBJ1-2
cdr3_aa: CASSPEAGTEGYTF
cdr3_nt: TGTGCCAGCTCACCAGAGGCGGGGACTGAGGGCTACACCTTC

cdr3_length: 16
v_call: TRBV6-5
clone_size: NA
d_call: TRBD2
j_call: TRBJ2-3
cdr3_aa: CASSYSLTSGRGTQYF
cdr3_nt: TGTGCCAGCAGTTACTCCTTGACTAGCGGGAGAGGTACGCAGTATTTT

cdr3_length: 17
v_call: TRBV11-3
clone_size: few
d_call: TRBD1
j_call: TRBJ1-2
cdr3_aa: CASSFGGQGLSNYGYTF
cdr3_nt: TGTGCCAGCAGCTTTGGCGGACAGGGCTTATCTAACTATGGCTACACCTTC

cdr3_length: 13
v_call: TRBV24-1
clone_size: NA
d_call: NA
j_call: TRBJ1-1
cdr3_aa: CATRNAGNTEAFF
cdr3_nt: TGTGCCACCCGGAACGCAGGGAACACTGAAGCTTTCTTT

cdr3_length: 13
v_call: TRBV29-1
clone_size: few
d_call: TRBD2
j_call: TRBJ2-7
cdr3_aa: CSVPWGLAGEQYF
cdr3_nt: TGCAGCGTTCCCTGGGGACTAGCAGGCGAGCAGTACTTC

cdr3_length: 16
v_call: TRBV5-1
clone_size: NA
d_call: TRBD2
j_call: TRBJ2-1
cdr3_aa: CASSLATAGPFDEQFF
cdr3_nt: TGCGCCAGCAGCTTGGCCACAGCGGGACCCTTCGATGAGCAGTTCTTC

cdr3_length: 14
v_call: TRBV7-9
clone_size: NA
d_call: NA
j_call: TRBJ1-1
cdr3_aa: CASSLVLLNTEAFF
cdr3_nt: TGTGCCAGCAGCTTAGTTCTCTTGAACACTGAAGCTTTCTTT

cdr3_length: 13
v_call: TRBV20-1
clone_size: NA
d_call: NA
j_call: TRBJ1-2
cdr3_aa: CSASLGLDYGYTF
cdr3_nt: TGCAGTGCTAGTTTGGGGCTCGACTATGGCTACACCTTC

cdr3_length: 15
v_call: TRBV29-1
clone_size: few
d_call: NA
j_call: TRBJ1-1
cdr3_aa: CSVDTGLGVNTEAFF
cdr3_nt: TGCAGCGTGGATACAGGGCTCGGAGTGAACACTGAAGCTTTCTTT

cdr3_length: 15
v_call: TRBV7-8
clone_size: few
d_call: NA
j_call: TRBJ1-4
cdr3_aa: CASSLEQGVNEKLFF
cdr3_nt: TGTGCCAGCAGCTTAGAACAGGGAGTTAATGAAAAACTGTTTTTT

cdr3_length: 11
v_call: TRBV7-2
clone_size: NA
d_call: NA
j_call: TRBJ2-1
cdr3_aa: CASSSAFEQFF
cdr3_nt: TGTGCCAGCAGCTCAGCCTTTGAGCAGTTCTTC

cdr3_length: 15
v_call: TRBV3-1
clone_size: NA
d_call: NA
j_call: TRBJ1-2
cdr3_aa: CASSQDGEGYYGYTF
cdr3_nt: TGTGCCAGCAGCCAAGATGGGGAGGGCTACTATGGCTACACCTTC

cdr3_length: 15
v_call: TRBV12-3/TRBV12-4
clone_size: NA
d_call: TRBD1
j_call: TRBJ2-5
cdr3_aa: CASSSSTAQGYDQYF
cdr3_nt: TGTGCCAGCAGTTCCAGTACGGCACAGGGGTACGACCAGTACTTC

cdr3_length: 16
v_call: TRBV28
clone_size: few
d_call: TRBD1
j_call: TRBJ2-7
cdr3_aa: CASSLTGQGFIYEQYF
cdr3_nt: TGTGCCAGCAGTTTGACGGGACAGGGGTTTATCTACGAGCAGTACTTC

cdr3_length: 12
v_call: TRBV5-6
clone_size: NA
d_call: NA
j_call: TRBJ2-7
cdr3_aa: CASSLGLNEQYF
cdr3_nt: TGTGCCAGCAGCTTGGGCCTGAACGAGCAGTACTTC

cdr3_length: 16
v_call: TRBV12-3/TRBV12-4
clone_size: NA
d_call: NA
j_call: TRBJ1-1
cdr3_aa: CASSLGSGLGNTEAFF
cdr3_nt: TGTGCCAGCAGTTTAGGCTCGGGACTGGGGAACACTGAAGCTTTCTTT

cdr3_length: 15
v_call: TRBV5-1
clone_size: NA
d_call: TRBD1
j_call: TRBJ2-7
cdr3_aa: CASSPRQGRPYEQYF
cdr3_nt: TGCGCCAGCAGCCCCCGACAGGGCCGACCCTACGAGCAGTACTTC

cdr3_length: 17
v_call: TRBV4-1
clone_size: NA
d_call: NA
j_call: TRBJ2-7
cdr3_aa: CASSRINRDTSSYEQYF
cdr3_nt: TGCGCCAGCAGCCGCATCAACCGGGACACCTCCTCCTACGAGCAGTACTTC

cdr3_length: 12
v_call: TRBV25-1
clone_size: few
d_call: NA
j_call: TRBJ2-7
cdr3_aa: CASSSVEGEQYF
cdr3_nt: TGTGCCAGCAGCTCTGTCGAGGGCGAGCAGTACTTC

cdr3_length: 17
v_call: TRBV7-9
clone_size: NA
d_call: TRBD1
j_call: TRBJ2-3
cdr3_aa: CASSLGRGQGRTDTQYF
cdr3_nt: TGTGCCAGCAGCTTAGGCCGAGGACAGGGGAGGACAGATACGCAGTATTTT

cdr3_length: 13
v_call: TRBV19
clone_size: NA
d_call: NA
j_call: TRBJ1-1
cdr3_aa: CASRGHPGTEAFF
cdr3_nt: TGTGCCAGTAGAGGACACCCGGGAACTGAAGCTTTCTTT

cdr3_length: 13
v_call: TRBV20-1
clone_size: NA
d_call: NA
j_call: TRBJ1-2
cdr3_aa: CSTTVMVNYGYTF
cdr3_nt: TGCAGTACCACAGTCATGGTCAACTATGGCTACACCTTC

cdr3_length: 15
v_call: TRBV7-6
clone_size: NA
d_call: TRBD1
j_call: TRBJ2-6
cdr3_aa: CASSPRQGGANVLTF
cdr3_nt: TGTGCCAGCAGCCCCCGACAGGGTGGGGCCAACGTCCTGACTTTC

cdr3_length: 15
v_call: TRBV6-5
clone_size: many
d_call: NA
j_call: TRBJ2-7
cdr3_aa: CASSSTGTGSYEQYF
cdr3_nt: TGTGCCAGCAGCTCCACCGGGACCGGCTCCTACGAGCAGTACTTC

cdr3_length: 16
v_call: TRBV7-9
clone_size: few
d_call: NA
j_call: TRBJ2-3
cdr3_aa: CASSLILVTSTDTQYF
cdr3_nt: TGTGCCAGCAGCTTAATCCTAGTCACTAGCACAGATACGCAGTATTTT

cdr3_length: 15
v_call: TRBV11-3
clone_size: NA
d_call: NA
j_call: TRBJ1-4
cdr3_aa: CASSLRGRPGEKLFF
cdr3_nt: TGTGCCAGCAGCCTTCGAGGGAGGCCAGGGGAAAAACTGTTTTTT

cdr3_length: 13
v_call: TRBV4-1
clone_size: NA
d_call: NA
j_call: TRBJ2-1
cdr3_aa: CASSQDREELQFF
cdr3_nt: TGCGCCAGCAGCCAAGACAGGGAGGAACTCCAGTTCTTC

cdr3_length: 15
v_call: TRBV9
clone_size: NA
d_call: NA
j_call: TRBJ2-1
cdr3_aa: CASSVGGGLGNEQFF
cdr3_nt: TGTGCCAGCAGCGTAGGGGGGGGCCTTGGAAATGAGCAGTTCTTC

cdr3_length: 14
v_call: TRBV9
clone_size: NA
d_call: NA
j_call: TRBJ2-7
cdr3_aa: CASSAGDTTYEQYF
cdr3_nt: TGTGCCAGCAGCGCGGGTGACACTACCTACGAGCAGTACTTC

cdr3_length: 13
v_call: TRBV5-1
clone_size: few
d_call: NA
j_call: TRBJ2-1
cdr3_aa: CASSLEGTAAGFF
cdr3_nt: TGCGCCAGCAGCTTGGAAGGGACGGCTGCTGGGTTCTTC

cdr3_length: 14
v_call: TRBV24-1
clone_size: few
d_call: NA
j_call: TRBJ2-1
cdr3_aa: CATSEPRMNNEQFF
cdr3_nt: TGTGCCACCAGTGAGCCACGGATGAACAATGAGCAGTTCTTC

cdr3_length: 15
v_call: TRBV25-1
clone_size: NA
d_call: NA
j_call: TRBJ1-2
cdr3_aa: CASSEVGLGFGGYTF
cdr3_nt: TGTGCCAGCAGTGAAGTGGGATTGGGATTTGGTGGCTACACCTTC

cdr3_length: 13
v_call: TRBV24-1
clone_size: NA
d_call: TRBD2
j_call: TRBJ2-2
cdr3_aa: CATSGGGTGELFF
cdr3_nt: TGTGCCACCAGCGGGGGGGGCACCGGGGAGCTGTTTTTT

cdr3_length: 16
v_call: TRBV7-9
clone_size: NA
d_call: NA
j_call: TRBJ1-1
cdr3_aa: CASSLAREGPNTEAFF
cdr3_nt: TGTGCCAGCAGCTTAGCGAGGGAGGGGCCGAACACTGAAGCTTTCTTT

cdr3_length: 14
v_call: TRBV20-1
clone_size: NA
d_call: NA
j_call: TRBJ2-1
cdr3_aa: CSARPPGIYNEQFF
cdr3_nt: TGCAGTGCTAGGCCCCCGGGAATTTACAATGAGCAGTTCTTC

cdr3_length: 15
v_call: TRBV5-5
clone_size: NA
d_call: TRBD1
j_call: TRBJ1-1
cdr3_aa: CASSSLTGGNTEAFF
cdr3_nt: TGTGCCAGCAGCTCCCTGACAGGGGGAAACACTGAAGCTTTCTTT

cdr3_length: 15
v_call: TRBV18
clone_size: few
d_call: NA
j_call: TRBJ2-5
cdr3_aa: CASSLHNGQQETQYF
cdr3_nt: TGTGCCAGCTCACTACACAACGGCCAACAAGAGACCCAGTACTTC

cdr3_length: 14
v_call: TRBV6-5
clone_size: few
d_call: NA
j_call: TRBJ1-2
cdr3_aa: CATKGERVVGGYTF
cdr3_nt: TGTGCCACCAAGGGGGAGAGGGTAGTGGGAGGCTACACCTTC

cdr3_length: 15
v_call: TRBV6-5
clone_size: NA
d_call: NA
j_call: TRBJ2-3
cdr3_aa: CASRRAEISTDTQYF
cdr3_nt: TGTGCCAGCAGAAGAGCGGAAATAAGCACAGATACGCAGTATTTT

cdr3_length: 13
v_call: TRBV10-3
clone_size: NA
d_call: TRBD1
j_call: TRBJ2-5
cdr3_aa: CAISVGTGETQYF
cdr3_nt: TGTGCCATCAGTGTCGGGACAGGAGAGACCCAGTACTTC

cdr3_length: 11
v_call: TRBV10-3
clone_size: NA
d_call: TRBD2
j_call: TRBJ2-7
cdr3_aa: CAISDSREPYF
cdr3_nt: TGTGCCATCAGTGATTCGCGGGAGCCTTACTTC

cdr3_length: 15
v_call: TRBV2
clone_size: NA
d_call: NA
j_call: TRBJ2-1
cdr3_aa: CASSQEELAYNEQFF
cdr3_nt: TGTGCCAGCAGTCAGGAGGAGCTAGCCTACAATGAGCAGTTCTTC

cdr3_length: 13
v_call: TRBV5-1
clone_size: few
d_call: NA
j_call: TRBJ1-2
cdr3_aa: CASSLASTYGYTF
cdr3_nt: TGCGCCAGCAGCTTGGCCAGTACCTATGGCTACACCTTC

cdr3_length: 15
v_call: TRBV6-5
clone_size: NA
d_call: TRBD1
j_call: TRBJ1-4
cdr3_aa: CASSKGQVGYGELFF
cdr3_nt: TGTGCCAGCAGCAAGGGACAGGTGGGCTACGGGGAACTGTTTTTT

cdr3_length: 15
v_call: TRBV27
clone_size: few
d_call: TRBD2
j_call: TRBJ2-1
cdr3_aa: CASRGSGGPYNEQFF
cdr3_nt: TGTGCCAGCAGGGGAAGCGGGGGGCCCTACAATGAGCAGTTCTTC

cdr3_length: 16
v_call: TRBV5-1
clone_size: NA
d_call: TRBD1
j_call: TRBJ2-1
cdr3_aa: CASSVVYRGVDNEQFF
cdr3_nt: TGCGCCAGCAGCGTTGTCTACAGGGGGGTCGACAATGAGCAGTTCTTC